This T cell receptor (beta chain) was profiled in a study of technical replicates of blood from a few donors. This clone has only a few counts. The CDR3 sequence is 15 residues long. Germline V gene lookup returns CDR1 SGHNT and CDR2 YYREEE (reference sequence). Trimming removed 4 bases from V and 4 bases from J, with 17 bases in between. Clones were sequenced by immunoSEQ multiplex PCR, and TCRdb holds only the in-frame ones, with some missing. This table has more than 60,000 clones, just under 90% appearing once. The chain combines TRBV5-4 with TRBJ1-1; D possibly corresponds to TRBD1 (6 bases). Sequencing was carried out using PBMCs. The source is a human donor in good health. Some clones in this sample may be carry-over from other donors' samples. CDR3 in amino acids: CASSRFRGPGTEAFF. CDR3 nucleotides: TGTGCCAGCAGCAGATTCAGGGGACCGGGCACTGAAGCTTTCTTT.